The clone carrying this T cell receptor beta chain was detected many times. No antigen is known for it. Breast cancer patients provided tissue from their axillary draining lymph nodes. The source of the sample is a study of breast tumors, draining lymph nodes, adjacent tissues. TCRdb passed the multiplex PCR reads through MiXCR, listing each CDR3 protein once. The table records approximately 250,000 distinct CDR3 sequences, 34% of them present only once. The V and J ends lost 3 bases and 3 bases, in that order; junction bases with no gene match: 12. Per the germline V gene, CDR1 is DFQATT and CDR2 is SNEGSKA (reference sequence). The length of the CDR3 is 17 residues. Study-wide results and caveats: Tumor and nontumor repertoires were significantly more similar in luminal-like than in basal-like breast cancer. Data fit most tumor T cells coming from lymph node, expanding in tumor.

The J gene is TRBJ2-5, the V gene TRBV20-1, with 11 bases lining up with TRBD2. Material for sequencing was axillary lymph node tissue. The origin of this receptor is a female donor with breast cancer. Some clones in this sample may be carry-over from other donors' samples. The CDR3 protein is CSASGLAGGPPEETQYF. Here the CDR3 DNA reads TGCAGTGCTAGTGGATTAGCGGGGGGGCCACCCGAAGAGACCCAGTACTTC.